The 29 T cell receptor beta chains listed next were all sequenced from one sample in a study of beta chain features in type 1 diabetes. Isolated RNA was reverse transcribed in full, so expressed TCRB transcripts were sequenced. The protocol was immunoSEQ multiplex PCR, while the TCRdb copy is restricted to in-frame clones and leaves out a portion. The data hold 300,000 to 450,000 clones, with about 12% observed a single time. The sequencing sample was made of naive CD4+ T cells from blood. These receptors were obtained from a young man in good health.

The J gene is TRBJ2-7, the V gene TRBV4-2; 9 bases line up with TRBD1. The CDR3 totals 13 residues. Germline CDR1 is LGHNA and CDR2 is YNFKEQ. V lost 5 bases to trimming and J lost 5 bases; unmatched junction nucleotides: 4. In DNA form, the CDR3 reads TGTGCCAGCAGCTGGGACAGGGTGAACGAGCAGTACTTC. Protein sequence: CASSWDRVNEQYF.

This clone occurred a few times. The CDR3 coding sequence is TGTGCCAGCAGTGATCGGGGTTGGACAGGGGACAATGAGCAGTTCTTC. This gives the protein CASSDRGWTGDNEQFF. The chain recombines TRBV25-1 with TRBJ2-1, with 9 bases matching TRBD1. The CDR3 is made up of 16 amino acids. V shed 3 bases, J shed 5 bases, and the junction held 8 bases outside the gene matches. Germline assignment: CDR1 MGHDK and CDR2 SYGVNS.

This clone has just a few counts. This rearrangement joins TRBV19 to TRBJ1-2; TRBD1 matches 9 bases. The junction had 13 bases not matched to a gene; V was cut back by 4 bases and J by 4 bases. This CDR3 is 17 amino acids long. Germline CDR1 is LNHDA and CDR2 is SQIVND (reference sequence). The CDR3 reads CASSTSRTGAMIYGYTF. The CDR3, as DNA: TGTGCCAGTAGTACGTCGCGGACAGGGGCGATGATCTATGGCTACACCTTC.

The table lists this clone with a few counts. The J gene is TRBJ1-2, the V gene TRBV4-1; 9 bases match TRBD1. The CDR3 consists of 14 residues. Unmatched junction bases numbered 5, after V lost 2 bases and J lost 7 bases. Germline CDR1 MGHRA, CDR2 YSYEKL. The DNA of the CDR3 is TGCGCCAGCAGCCAAAGGGACAGGGAAGGTGGCTACACCTTC. Translation gives CASSQRDREGGYTF.

The chain employs TRBV7-9 and TRBJ2-1; possible D gene TRBD1, 6 bases. The CDR3 spans 19 residues. Trimming left V 4 bases short and J 8 bases short, with 30 bases between. The V gene's germline CDR1 is SEHNR and CDR2 FQNEAQ (reference sequence). CDR3 residues: CASSSKPTKTGPRTDEQFF. The CDR3 region has the DNA TGTGCCAGCAGCTCCAAGCCAACAAAGACAGGTCCTAGGACCGATGAGCAGTTCTTC.

This rearrangement joins TRBV19 to TRBJ2-1, with a possible D match to TRBD1 (6 bases). The ends were cut back, 0 bases at V and 6 bases at J, with 12 bases in the middle. The CDR3 covers 15 residues. Germline V gives CDR1 LNHDA, CDR2 SQIVND (reference sequence). CDR3 residues: CASSIDTGSPNEQFF. The CDR3 DNA follows: TGTGCCAGTAGTATAGACACAGGGAGTCCCAATGAGCAGTTCTTC.

This clone came up a few times. The chain uses TRBV4-1 and TRBJ1-1; D is perhaps TRBD1 (5 bases). CDR3 length: 15 residues. V dropped 6 bases and J dropped 2 bases, with 16 bases sitting between them. Per germline, CDR1 MGHRA and CDR2 YSYEKL. Here the CDR3 DNA reads TGCGCCAGCAGACGACCGACAGATAGAAACACTGAAGCTTTCTTT. Amino acid sequence: CASRRPTDRNTEAFF.

This chain uses TRBV4-1 with TRBJ2-3; D gene unclear. V was clipped by 6 bases and J by 0 bases, with 13 bases between them. Germline-derived CDR1 and CDR2 are MGHRA and YSYEKL. The CDR3 extends over 15 amino acids. The chain's CDR3 is CASRVGAASTDTQYF. Written as DNA, the CDR3 is TGCGCCAGCAGGGTCGGAGCCGCTAGCACAGATACGCAGTATTTT.

This clone was counted a few times. The chain has TRBV7-3 and TRBJ2-3, with 7 bases lining up with TRBD2. Trimming at V came to 1 base and at J to 3 bases, leaving 10 bases not matched to a gene. CDR3 length equals 17 residues. Germline V gives CDR1 SGHTA, CDR2 FQGTGA. CDR3 DNA: TGTGCCAGCAGCTTAAAACTGGGTCTAGCGGAAACAGATACGCAGTATTTT. It is translated as CASSLKLGLAETDTQYF.

This clone came up a few times. The chain is built from TRBV13 and TRBJ2-6; possible D gene TRBD1, 6 bases. CDR3 size: 17 residues. V was shortened by 5 bases and J by 0 bases, with 14 bases between the two germline ends. Germline V lookup: CDR1 PRHDT, CDR2 FYEKMQ (reference sequence). The CDR3 reads CASSQSSGVSGANVLTF. The DNA of the CDR3 is TGTGCCAGCAGCCAAAGCTCAGGGGTCTCTGGGGCCAACGTCCTGACTTTC.

This clone was seen a few times. The V and J genes are TRBV9 and TRBJ2-3, with a weak D call TRBD2 (6 bases). V lost 2 bases, J lost 9 bases, and 19 bases lay in between. Germline assignment: CDR1 SGDLS and CDR2 YYNGEE. The CDR3 runs 15 residues. Here the CDR3 DNA reads TGTGCCAGCAGCGTCACTAGCCTAGCGTCGCGCACGCAGTATTTT. Its translation: CASSVTSLASRTQYF.

This clone was seen a handful of times. CDR3 loop: CASSQEILYGYTF. In nucleotides, the CDR3 is TGTGCCAGCAGCCAGGAGATTCTCTATGGCTACACCTTC. This chain uses TRBV14 with TRBJ1-2; no definite D call. Trimming took off 3 bases at V and 4 bases at J, with 9 bases between the two ends. The CDR3 consists of 13 residues. CDR1 is SGHDN and CDR2 is FVKESK in the germline V gene.

J is TRBJ2-7 and V is TRBV27, with TRBD2 as a possible D gene (5 bases). Trimming took 3 bases from V and 2 from J, leaving 14 bases between them. The CDR3 extends over 15 amino acids. The germline CDR1 and CDR2 sequences are MNHEY and SMNVEV (reference sequence). The CDR3 loop is CASSFVPGSPYEQYF. The CDR3 DNA reads TGTGCCAGCAGTTTTGTCCCGGGGTCCCCCTACGAGCAGTACTTC.

This clone was found a few times. The CDR3 sequence: CASSLLSSGGNEQFF. DNA of the CDR3: TGCGCCAGCAGCTTGTTGTCTAGCGGCGGCAATGAGCAGTTCTTC. The gene calls are TRBV5-1 and TRBJ2-1; TRBD2 agrees at 7 bases. Germline CDR1 reads SGHRS; CDR2 reads YFSETQ. The junction had 7 bases not matched to a gene; V was cut back by 1 base and J by 6 bases. The CDR3 has 15 amino acids.

This clone was found a few times. The J gene is TRBJ2-5, the V gene TRBV29-1, with 7 bases lining up with TRBD2. The CDR3 has 15 amino acids. Germline V gives CDR1 SQVTM, CDR2 ANQGSEA. V dropped 4 bases and J dropped 0; count of bases not matched to a gene: 8. CDR3 coding DNA: TGCAGCGTTGCCTCTCTAGCGGAATACCAAGAGACCCAGTACTTC. Residues: CSVASLAEYQETQYF.

The rearrangement joins TRBV11-1 to TRBJ1-1; D is ambiguous. This CDR3 is built from 16 residues. V lost 2 bases and J 1 base, leaving 14 bases between the germline ends. In germline, CDR1 is SGHAT, CDR2 FQDESV (reference sequence). CDR3 region: CASSLLKGRRNTEAFF. CDR3 in DNA: TGTGCCAGCAGCTTATTAAAAGGGAGACGGAACACTGAAGCTTTCTTT.

This clone was observed many times. The chain combines TRBV29-1 with TRBJ2-1; 10 bases line up with TRBD2. Trimming removed 4 bases from V and 3 bases from J; junction bases left unmatched: 0. This CDR3 is 13 amino acids long. Germline V CDR1 and CDR2: SQVTM, ANQGSEA. CDR3: CSVASGGYNEQFF. As DNA, the CDR3 is TGCAGCGTTGCTAGCGGGGGCTACAATGAGCAGTTCTTC.

This clone was seen just once. This rearrangement joins TRBV7-3 to TRBJ2-5; 8 bases agree with TRBD1. Unmatched junction bases numbered 6, after V lost 2 bases and J lost 4 bases. From germline, CDR1 is SGHTA and CDR2 FQGTGA. The CDR3 is made up of 15 amino acids. The CDR3 DNA is TGTGCCAGCAGCTTATGGACAGGGAAGGCAGAGACCCAGTACTTC. This codes for CASSLWTGKAETQYF.

In its sample, this clone was seen a few times. The chain recombines TRBV7-8 with TRBJ2-1; D gene uncertain. Germline values: CDR1 SGHVS, CDR2 FQNEAQ. The CDR3 is made up of 15 amino acids. V was cut by 1 base and J by 0 bases, with 7 bases left in between. CDR3 in amino acids: CASSLDLSSYNEQFF. As DNA, the CDR3 is TGTGCCAGCAGCTTAGACCTCAGCTCCTACAATGAGCAGTTCTTC. Full variable domain (outside the CDR3, taken from reference TRBV7-8 and TRBJ2-1): GAGVSQSPRYKVAKRGQDVALRCDPISGHVSLFWYQQALGQGPEFLTYFQNEAQLDKSGLPSDRFFAERPEGSVSTLKIQRTQQEDSAVYLCASSLDLSSYNEQFFGPGTRLTVL.

This clone occurred a few times. The chain couples TRBV10-3 to TRBJ1-5; tentatively, D is TRBD1 (5 bases). The CDR3 loop spans 14 amino acids. Germline CDR1 and CDR2: ENHRY and SYGVKD. Trimming stripped 10 bases from V and 3 bases from J, with 16 bases between. DNA for the CDR3: TGTGCCACGAATCTGGCAGGGAACAATCAGCCCCAGCATTTT. Translating it yields CATNLAGNNQPQHF.

This chain uses TRBV9 with TRBJ1-2, with a weak D call TRBD1 (5 bases). Germline V gives CDR1 SGDLS, CDR2 YYNGEE. This CDR3 has 14 residues. The V gene lost 3 bases and the J gene lost 2 bases, with 11 bases spanning the gap. CDR3 DNA: TGTGCCAGCAGCGCCCTTTCAGGGAACTATGGCTACACCTTC. Protein sequence: CASSALSGNYGYTF.

The chain combines TRBV30 with TRBJ1-5; TRBD1 matches at 7 bases. Germline-derived CDR1 and CDR2 are GTSNPN and SVGIG (reference sequence). This CDR3 contains 14 residues. V lost 2 bases, J lost 2 bases, and 3 bases stayed unmatched. Here the CDR3 DNA reads TGTGCCTGGAGTCACAGGGGCGGCAATCAGCCCCAGCATTTT. Protein sequence: CAWSHRGGNQPQHF.

The rearrangement joins TRBV19 to TRBJ1-1; no clear D. This CDR3 region has 12 residues. Trimming stripped 5 bases from V and 5 bases from J, with 9 bases between. Germline lookup yields CDR1 LNHDA and CDR2 SQIVND (reference sequence). The DNA of the CDR3 is TGTGCCAGTAGTGGGCGAGAAACTGAAGCTTTCTTT. Encoded protein: CASSGRETEAFF.

This clone has a handful of counts. DNA for the CDR3: TGCGCCAGCAGGTTCGGACTAGCAGAAGAGACCCAGTACTTC. Translated, it gives CASRFGLAEETQYF. The chain is built from TRBV5-1 and TRBJ2-5; 8 positions match TRBD2. The V gene end was trimmed by 5 bases and the J gene end by 3 bases; junction bases not matched to a gene: 6. CDR3 size: 14 residues. Germline V gives CDR1 SGHRS, CDR2 YFSETQ.

CDR3 loop: CASSLRGGEAEQFF. CDR3 in DNA: TGTGCCAGCAGCTTAAGAGGGGGCGAGGCTGAGCAGTTCTTC. V usage is TRBV7-7 and J usage is TRBJ2-1, with 7 bases matching TRBD1. The V and J ends lost 2 bases and 9 bases, in that order; junction bases with no gene match: 7. CDR1 and CDR2 from the germline V gene are SSHAT and FNYEAQ (reference sequence). The CDR3 has 14 residues.

The chain has TRBV28 and TRBJ1-1; possible D gene TRBD1, 5 bases. Trimming left V 7 bases short and J 2 bases short, with 11 bases between. The CDR3 sequence is 13 residues long. Per germline, CDR1 MDHEN and CDR2 SYDVKM. The CDR3 DNA reads TGTGCCAGCACAGGGAGGCCCAACACTGAAGCTTTCTTT. This translates into CASTGRPNTEAFF.

This clone was picked up a small number of times. The gene calls are TRBV5-1 and TRBJ2-5, with D possibly being TRBD2 (5 bases). Trimming shortened V by 1 base and J by 4 bases, and 14 bases separated the two germline ends. In germline, CDR1 is SGHRS, CDR2 YFSETQ. The CDR3 has 15 amino acids. The CDR3 DNA is TGCGCCAGCAGCTTGTGGCAGCACGGAGGAGAGACCCAGTACTTC. Protein: CASSLWQHGGETQYF.

This chain links TRBV4-1 with TRBJ2-7; 15 bases map to TRBD2. Germline V lookup: CDR1 MGHRA, CDR2 YSYEKL. The CDR3 contains 17 residues. The trim removed 4 bases at V and 1 base at J, leaving 5 bases unmatched. CDR3 amino acids: CASSLWGLAGGSYEQYF. The CDR3 coding sequence is TGCGCCAGCAGCCTCTGGGGACTAGCGGGAGGTTCCTACGAGCAGTACTTC.

CDR3 sequence (DNA): TGTGCCAGCAGCTCCTTCGCGGGGGCAACCGGGGAGCTGTTTTTT. Protein: CASSSFAGATGELFF. The chain combines TRBV28 with TRBJ2-2; D is possibly TRBD2 (7 bases). CDR1 and CDR2 from the germline V gene are MDHEN and SYDVKM. V was pared by 6 bases and J by 5 bases, with 16 bases between. This CDR3 has 15 amino acids.